The entry that follows covers one TCR beta chain sequence. This record belongs to a study of blood T cell repertoires in COVID-19. About the research overall: Spain, Italy and the United States supplied samples that represented acute and convalescent COVID-19.

Cohorts were assigned according to the clinical history that participants reported. TCRdb's copy holds only in-frame clones and misses some; the assay was immunoSEQ multiplex PCR. This sample has some 290,000 clones, with roughly 93% found just once. The clonotype comes from a woman in her thirties or forties with acute COVID-19. The source material was PBMCs or T cells enriched from blood (not recorded which).

In DNA form, the CDR3 reads TGTGCCAGCAGCCCCCTAGCGGGAGCGGCAGATACGCAGTATTTT. Residues: CASSPLAGAADTQYF. The chain is built from TRBV4-2 and TRBJ2-3, with 10 bases lining up with TRBD2. Germline V gene data show CDR1 as LGHNA and CDR2 as YNFKEQ. J gave up 4 bases and V 4 bases, and 5 bases lay outside the gene matches. This CDR3 contains 15 residues.